The next 17 T cell receptor beta chains were all read from a single sample in a study of regulatory T cells in long-lasting Graves disease. Time point defined: newly diagnosed GD, antithyroid drugs for less than 3 months. With RNA extracted from PBMCs as input, the TCR library was made. Arm-PCR of CDR3 regions and iRepertoire HTBI primers were used to build TCR beta libraries. TCRdb re-called the multiplex PCR reads through MiXCR, storing one row per CDR3 protein. This sample has 400,000 to 550,000 distinct CDR3 sequences, with 14% to 15% found just once. The data were also submitted as part of a second study, on T cells in Graves' hyperthyroidism and ophthalmopathy.

The specimen was peripheral blood mononuclear cells (PBMCs), collected at new diagnosis, from a patient treated with antithyroid drugs. These TCRs come from a woman aged 30 to 39 with Graves disease.

This clonotype was detected many times. The rearrangement links TRBV2 to TRBJ1-1; tentatively, D is TRBD1 (6 bases). Germline V gene sequence: CDR1 SNHLY, CDR2 FYNNEI. Trimming took off 7 bases at V and 1 base at J, with 10 bases between the two ends. The CDR3 sequence is 13 residues long. The CDR3 is CASKVRGNTEAFF. The CDR3 coding sequence is TGTGCCAGCAAGGTCAGGGGGAACACTGAAGCTTTCTTT.

This clonotype occurred many times. The chain combines TRBV2 with TRBJ2-7, with a possible D match to TRBD1 (5 bases). CDR1 is SNHLY and CDR2 is FYNNEI in the germline V gene. Trimming left V 6 bases short and J 2 bases short, with 11 bases between. This CDR3 contains 13 residues. The CDR3 DNA is TGTGCCAGCAGCCTACAGGAGACCTACGAGCAGTACTTC. Translating gives CASSLQETYEQYF.

This clonotype was counted a few times. One junction end disagrees with the germline gene, perhaps due to a read error. This chain joins TRBV25-1 and TRBJ2-2, with TRBD2 matching 9 bases. The CDR3 has 17 residues. CDR1 and CDR2 (germline): MGHDK, SYGVNS. The CDR3 loop is CASEGLAGIANTGEPFF. In DNA form, the CDR3 reads TGTGCCAGCGAGGGGCTAGCGGGAATCGCGAACACCGGGGAGCCGTTTTTT.

This rearrangement joins TRBV24-1 to TRBJ1-4, with a possible D match to TRBD1 (6 bases). CDR1 is KGHDR and CDR2 is SFDVKD in the germline V gene. The CDR3 runs 13 residues. V was cut by 4 bases and J by 8 bases, with 10 bases left in between. The CDR3 DNA reads as TGTGCCACCAGTGACCCAGGGGTCGAAAAACTGTTTTTT. Its translation is CATSDPGVEKLFF.

This clonotype has a count of ten or more. J is TRBJ2-7 and V is TRBV10-1, with D possibly TRBD1 on 5 matching bases. Trimming removed 0 bases at V and 6 bases at J, with 9 bases between. The CDR3 runs 13 residues. Germline V gene sequence: CDR1 WNHNN, CDR2 SYGVQD (reference sequence). The CDR3 spells CASSESLGVEQYF. In nucleotides, the CDR3 is TGCGCCAGCAGTGAGTCTCTAGGGGTCGAGCAGTACTTC.

There are a few counts of this clonotype. The chain uses TRBV7-2 and TRBJ2-1; no reliable D call. V was clipped by 2 bases and J by 6 bases, with 11 bases between them. This CDR3 is built from 14 residues. Germline assignment: CDR1 SGHTA and CDR2 FQGNSA. In nucleotides, the CDR3 is TGTGCCAGCAGCTTAATCTCATGGTCCAATGAGCAGTTCTTC. It codes for CASSLISWSNEQFF.

At least ten counts were recorded for this clonotype. J is TRBJ2-5 and V is TRBV2; D remains ambiguous. Germline lookup yields CDR1 SNHLY and CDR2 FYNNEI. This CDR3 spans 12 amino acids. The V gene lost 10 bases and the J gene lost 5 bases, with 14 bases spanning the gap. This CDR3 reads CAIDLDRETQYF. DNA for the CDR3: TGTGCCATCGACCTAGATCGGGAGACCCAGTACTTC. The variable domain in full, with the rest retrieved from reference TRBV2 and TRBJ2-5, is EPEVTQTPSHQVTQMGQEVILRCVPISNHLYFYWYRQILGQKVEFLVSFYNNEISEKSEIFDDQFSVERPDGSNFTLKIRSTKLEDSAMYFCAIDLDRETQYFGPGTRLLVL.

The rearrangement links TRBV6-2 or TRBV6-3 to TRBJ1-1, with 10 bases that match TRBD1. This CDR3 spans 14 amino acids. Germline loops: CDR1 MNHEY, CDR2 SVGEGT. V shed 2 bases, J shed 4 bases, and the junction held 1 base outside the gene matches. In nucleotides, the CDR3 is TGTGCCAGCAGTTACGGGACAGGGGCCACTGAAGCTTTCTTT. It translates to CASSYGTGATEAFF.

A few counts support this clonotype. A single base separates this from a much larger clone, so it may be a read error. This chain connects TRBV11-1 to TRBJ2-7, with 8 nucleotides matching TRBD1. The CDR3 is 14 residues long. Germline V gene data show CDR1 as SGHAT and CDR2 as FQDESV (reference sequence). With V trimmed by 8 bases and J by 2 bases, 8 bases remained unmatched. CDR3 bases: TGTGCCAGCGGCTCGACAGGGGCCACCTACGAGCAGTACTTC. Its translation: CASGSTGATYEQYF.

The chain is built from TRBV4-1 and TRBJ2-1; 13 bases agree with TRBD2. Germline V CDR1 and CDR2: MGHRA, YSYEKL. This CDR3 has 16 residues. The V gene end was trimmed by 0 bases and the J gene end by 7 bases; junction bases not matched to a gene: 3. CDR3 nucleotides: TGCGCCAGCAGCCAAGAGGGGACTAGCGGGATAAATGAGCAGTTCTTC. Amino acid sequence: CASSQEGTSGINEQFF.

CDR3 sequence (DNA): TGTGCCACCAAGGAACGGGAGGGCACAGATACGCAGTATTTT. Residues: CATKEREGTDTQYF. This chain connects TRBV24-1 to TRBJ2-3; 7 bases agree with TRBD2. This CDR3 contains 14 residues. Germline V gene data show CDR1 as KGHDR and CDR2 as SFDVKD. With 8 bases clipped from V and 1 base from J, the junction kept 5 bases outside the gene matches.

There are many counts of this clonotype. This chain joins TRBV24-1 and TRBJ1-5, with D maybe TRBD1 (6 bases). Germline CDR1 reads KGHDR; CDR2 reads SFDVKD. This CDR3 has 19 amino acids. V was shortened by 4 bases and J by 5 bases, with 26 bases between the two germline ends. The CDR3 loop reads CATSDLRGGERSRDQPQHF. The CDR3 DNA follows: TGTGCCACCAGTGACCTCAGGGGAGGGGAACGGAGCCGGGATCAGCCCCAGCATTTT.

V and J are TRBV4-1 and TRBJ2-7; 15 bases match TRBD2. The CDR3 is 19 residues long. CDR1 and CDR2 (germline): MGHRA, YSYEKL. V lost 0 bases to trimming and J lost 7 bases; unmatched junction nucleotides: 13. The DNA for the CDR3 is TGCGCCAGCAGCCAAGATTTCCCCGGACTAGCGGGGGGGGGAGGAGAGCAGTACTTC. Protein sequence: CASSQDFPGLAGGGGEQYF.

This clonotype was observed many times. The chain combines TRBV28 with TRBJ2-1; TRBD2 is a possible D gene (6 bases). Germline CDR1 is MDHEN and CDR2 is SYDVKM. V gave up 4 bases and J gave up 8 bases, with 18 bases separating them. The CDR3 sequence is 15 residues long. The CDR3 reads CASSSRTTPADEQFF. The CDR3 bases are TGTGCCAGCAGTTCCCGGACTACCCCGGCAGATGAGCAGTTCTTC.

This clonotype was seen only once. The chain employs TRBV6-1 and TRBJ2-7; 15 bases map to TRBD2. Trimming at V came to 6 bases and at J to 7 bases, leaving 7 bases not matched to a gene. The CDR3 has 15 amino acids. Germline V gene lookup returns CDR1 MNHNS and CDR2 SASEGT. CDR3: CASSPGLAGGGEQYF. The CDR3 coding sequence is TGTGCCAGCAGCCCCGGACTAGCGGGGGGGGGAGAGCAGTACTTC.

As for this clonotype: This may come from a read error, since a much larger clone is one base off. CDR3 bases: TGTGCCAGCAGTTACTTGGGTGGGACAGGTGGGAGGAAAGCTTTCTTT. Its translation: CASSYLGGTGGRKAFF. The V call is TRBV6-9, the J call TRBJ1-1; TRBD1 aligns across 8 bases. The junction had 15 bases not matched to a gene; V was cut back by 3 bases and J by 9 bases. This CDR3 contains 16 residues. Germline V gives CDR1 MNHGY, CDR2 SVAAGI.

Many counts were recorded for this clonotype. This rearrangement joins TRBV30 to TRBJ1-5; 8 bases align to TRBD1. CDR3 length: 15 residues. V dropped 2 bases and J dropped 5; count of bases not matched to a gene: 8. Germline V lookup: CDR1 GTSNPN, CDR2 SVGIG (reference sequence). The CDR3: CAWSPRTGNHQPQHF. The CDR3, as DNA: TGTGCCTGGAGTCCTCGGACAGGGAACCATCAGCCCCAGCATTTT.